These T cell receptor beta chains were read from a single sample in a study of cytomegalovirus exposure and HLA in healthy donors. The assay was immunoSEQ multiplex PCR, and TCRdb's table has in-frame clones only and misses some. The repertoire holds approximately 120,000 clones, about 80% seen once, with approximately 10% in the top ten. The specimen sequenced was PBMCs. Every receptor here comes from a man aged 25-45 years in good health and CMV-seropositive. CDR3s include the opening cysteine and the closing phenylalanine or tryptophan. D genes are given only for firm matches. Only part of the rows carry a size: once, few, many, or a class if the clone is expanded.

.	TRBJ1-1	.	TRBV9	CASSYGTLRNTEAFF	TGTGCCAGCAGCTACGGGACATTAAGGAACACTGAAGCTTTCTTT
.	TRBJ1-6	.	TRBV9	CASSASGYFSPLHF	TGTGCCAGCAGCGCGTCAGGGTACTTTTCACCCCTCCACTTT
TRBD2	TRBJ2-1	.	TRBV4-2	CASSQASGVYNEQFF	TGTGCCAGCAGCCAAGCTAGCGGGGTGTACAATGAGCAGTTCTTC
TRBD2	TRBJ2-1	.	TRBV10-3	CAITGGTGSYNEQFF	TGTGCCATCACGGGAGGGACGGGCTCCTACAATGAGCAGTTCTTC
.	TRBJ2-7	.	TRBV5-1	CASTSVEGGDEQYF	TGCGCCAGCACCTCGGTCGAAGGAGGGGACGAGCAGTACTTC
TRBD1	TRBJ1-2	few	TRBV6-4	CASSVGTGGYGYTF	TGTGCCAGCAGTGTCGGGACAGGGGGCTACGGCTACACCTTC
.	TRBJ2-5	.	TRBV23-1	CASSDGQSGNHQETQYF	TGCGCCAGCAGCGACGGACAGAGCGGTAACCACCAAGAGACCCAGTACTTC
TRBD2	TRBJ2-5	.	TRBV6-1	CASSPGLAGETQYF	TGTGCCAGCAGTCCCGGACTAGCGGGGGAGACCCAGTACTTC
TRBD2	TRBJ2-7	.	TRBV9	CASSADGGGSYEQYF	TGTGCCAGCAGCGCAGACGGCGGGGGATCCTACGAGCAGTACTTC
.	TRBJ2-1	few	TRBV7-8	CASRWRDRDNEQFF	TGTGCCAGCAGGTGGAGGGACAGAGACAATGAGCAGTTCTTC
.	TRBJ1-3	.	TRBV18	CASSHRDISGNTIYF	TGTGCCAGTTCCCACCGGGACATCTCTGGAAACACCATATATTTT
.	TRBJ2-4	.	TRBV9	CASSPRTGVIAKNIQYF	TGTGCCAGCAGCCCTCGGACTGGGGTTATAGCCAAAAACATTCAGTACTTC
TRBD2	TRBJ2-7	.	TRBV27	CASSLYGGAVEQYF	TGTGCCAGCAGTTTATACGGGGGGGCAGTCGAGCAGTACTTC
TRBD1	TRBJ2-3	.	TRBV9	CASSVDQGAADTQYF	TGTGCCAGCAGCGTAGATCAGGGGGCTGCAGATACGCAGTATTTT
TRBD1	TRBJ2-6	.	TRBV5-1	CASSHTTGGSGANVLTF	TGCGCCAGCAGCCATACAACAGGGGGCTCTGGGGCCAACGTCCTGACTTTC
.	TRBJ1-1	few	TRBV10-3	CAISESGGGNTEAFF	TGTGCCATCAGTGAGTCAGGGGGGGGCAATACTGAAGCTTTCTTT
TRBD1	TRBJ1-4	few	TRBV5-8	CASSTWTGGEKLFF	TGTGCCAGCAGCACCTGGACAGGTGGCGAAAAACTGTTTTTT
.	TRBJ1-1	.	TRBV6-5	CASRPPGLMNTEAFF	TGTGCCAGCAGGCCCCCGGGGTTAATGAACACTGAAGCTTTCTTT
.	TRBJ2-7	.	TRBV7-9	CASSRQKGEQYF	TGTGCCAGCAGCAGACAGAAGGGCGAGCAGTACTTC
TRBD1	TRBJ1-1	.	TRBV29-1	CSVEDQEGAGAEAFF	TGCAGCGTTGAAGATCAAGAGGGGGCAGGCGCTGAAGCTTTCTTT
.	TRBJ2-7	.	TRBV28	CASSQPDRTYEQYF	TGTGCCAGCAGTCAACCAGACAGGACCTACGAGCAGTACTTC
.	TRBJ2-7	.	TRBV5-1	CASRGSPWEQYF	TGCGCCAGTCGGGGGTCCCCGTGGGAGCAGTACTTC
.	TRBJ1-5	.	TRBV6-5	CASSYEQGRGQPQHF	TGTGCCAGCAGTTACGAACAGGGAAGGGGCCAGCCCCAGCATTTT
TRBD1	TRBJ1-1	.	TRBV12-5	CASGLAAGQGLNTEAFF	TGTGCTAGTGGTTTGGCTGCGGGACAGGGACTGAACACTGAAGCTTTCTTT
.	TRBJ1-5	.	TRBV6-1	CASSETGNSNQPQHF	TGTGCCAGCAGTGAGACGGGTAATAGCAATCAGCCCCAGCATTTT
.	TRBJ2-3	.	TRBV9	CASSLLGEGSSDTQYF	TGTGCCAGCAGCCTCTTAGGCGAAGGGAGCTCAGATACGCAGTATTTT
TRBD1	TRBJ1-4	once	TRBV28	CASSRTGGIEKLFF	TGTGCCAGCAGCCGGACAGGGGGGATTGAAAAACTGTTTTTT
.	TRBJ2-7	.	TRBV7-6	CASSLGRQFFAYEQYF	TGTGCCAGCAGCTTAGGGCGACAGTTTTTTGCTTACGAGCAGTACTTC
.	TRBJ1-1	.	TRBV6-1	CASSGSDSLPHVNTEAFF	TGTGCCAGCAGTGGCTCGGACAGCCTCCCCCACGTGAACACTGAAGCTTTCTTT
TRBD1	TRBJ1-5	.	TRBV25-1	CASSPGQGAGYSNQPQHF	TGTGCCAGCAGTCCCGGGCAGGGGGCCGGTTATAGCAATCAGCCCCAGCATTTT
.	TRBJ2-1	.	TRBV13	CASSLSVLSVSSSYNEQFF	TGTGCCAGCAGCTTAAGCGTTCTCAGCGTTTCAAGCTCCTACAATGAGCAGTTCTTC
.	TRBJ1-4	few	TRBV12-2	CASRLSGQGRKLFF	TGTGCAAGTCGCTTATCGGGACAGGGGCGAAAACTGTTTTTT
.	TRBJ1-5	.	TRBV7-8	CASSLGVGAAQPQHF	TGTGCCAGCAGCTTAGGGGTAGGGGCGGCTCAGCCCCAGCATTTT
.	TRBJ1-4	.	TRBV9	CASSVGQDNEKLFF	TGTGCCAGCAGCGTAGGCCAGGATAATGAAAAACTGTTTTTT
.	TRBJ2-7	.	TRBV5-6	CASSAGQNYEQYF	TGTGCCAGCAGCGCGGGACAGAACTACGAGCAGTACTTC
.	TRBJ2-7	.	TRBV27	CASRKGIGSYEQYF	TGTGCCAGCAGGAAGGGGATTGGCTCCTACGAGCAGTACTTC
.	TRBJ2-5	.	TRBV9	CASSVGTTETQYF	TGTGCCAGCAGCGTAGGGACTACGGAGACCCAGTACTTC
TRBD1	TRBJ2-1	.	TRBV9	CASSPSGTGYNEQFF	TGTGCCAGCAGCCCCTCCGGGACAGGGTACAATGAGCAGTTCTTC
.	TRBJ1-4	.	TRBV2	CASRLVATNEKLFF	TGTGCCAGCAGGCTAGTTGCAACTAATGAAAAACTGTTTTTT
TRBD2	TRBJ2-5	once	TRBV5-8	CASSKGLAGQETQYF	TGTGCCAGCAGCAAAGGACTAGCGGGCCAAGAGACCCAGTACTTC
.	TRBJ1-4	.	TRBV5-1	CASSRRDINEKLFF	TGCGCCAGCAGCAGACGGGACATTAATGAAAAACTGTTTTTT
.	TRBJ1-1	.	TRBV5-1	CASSLEGGGSMREAFF	TGCGCCAGCAGCTTGGAGGGGGGAGGGTCTATGAGGGAAGCTTTCTTT
TRBD1	TRBJ2-7	.	TRBV4-1	CASSTRDSADYEQYF	TGCGCCAGCAGCACTCGGGACAGTGCCGACTACGAGCAGTACTTC
.	TRBJ1-1	once	TRBV6-5	CASSFQGRGGTEAFF	TGTGCCAGCAGTTTTCAGGGGAGGGGAGGCACTGAAGCTTTCTTT
TRBD2	TRBJ2-5	.	TRBV5-6	CASSLLYSGEETQYF	TGTGCCAGCAGCTTGTTGTACAGCGGGGAAGAGACCCAGTACTTC
TRBD2	TRBJ2-7	few	TRBV6-1	CASGPSGGYEQYF	TGTGCCAGCGGGCCTAGCGGGGGTTACGAGCAGTACTTC
TRBD1	TRBJ2-7	once	TRBV28	CASSLTGALVEQYF	TGTGCCAGCAGTTTAACAGGGGCGCTTGTCGAGCAGTACTTC
TRBD1	TRBJ2-6	.	TRBV28	CASSPGTGASGANVLTF	TGTGCCAGCAGTCCGGGGACAGGGGCCTCTGGGGCCAACGTCCTGACTTTC
TRBD1	TRBJ2-7	.	TRBV27	CASSLGTGVREQYF	TGTGCCAGCAGTTTGGGGACAGGGGTTCGGGAGCAGTACTTC
.	TRBJ1-4	.	TRBV19	CASSPQIATNEKLFF	TGTGCCAGTAGTCCCCAAATTGCAACTAATGAAAAACTGTTTTTT
.	TRBJ2-1	.	TRBV5-4	CASSLKGVAEQFF	TGTGCCAGCAGCTTGAAAGGGGTCGCCGAGCAGTTCTTC
TRBD1	TRBJ2-7	.	TRBV11-2	CASSLPEGQPSYEQYF	TGTGCCAGCAGCTTACCCGAGGGACAGCCATCCTACGAGCAGTACTTC
.	TRBJ2-7	.	TRBV6-1	CASSAVQVGQPSYEQYF	TGTGCCAGCAGTGCAGTACAGGTAGGCCAGCCATCCTACGAGCAGTACTTC
.	TRBJ2-7	.	TRBV5-1	CASTEGAGEQYF	TGCGCCAGCACGGAGGGGGCGGGAGAGCAGTACTTC
.	TRBJ2-7	.	TRBV6-1	CASSEAPGLVVDEQYF	TGTGCCAGCAGTGAAGCACCAGGGTTAGTTGTCGACGAGCAGTACTTC
.	TRBJ2-7	.	TRBV19	CASSIRVQTASSYEQYF	TGTGCCAGTAGTATTAGGGTTCAGACAGCGAGCTCCTACGAGCAGTACTTC
TRBD1	TRBJ1-2	.	TRBV5-1	CASSFLTGDYGYTF	TGCGCCAGCAGCTTCCTGACAGGGGACTATGGCTACACCTTC
TRBD1	TRBJ2-7	once	TRBV5-1	CASSRGQGSYEQYF	TGCGCCAGCAGCCGGGGACAGGGGAGCTACGAGCAGTACTTC
TRBD1	TRBJ1-4	once	TRBV2	CASSDSGQGQATNEKLFF	TGTGCCAGCAGTGATTCAGGACAGGGGCAGGCAACTAATGAAAAACTGTTTTTT